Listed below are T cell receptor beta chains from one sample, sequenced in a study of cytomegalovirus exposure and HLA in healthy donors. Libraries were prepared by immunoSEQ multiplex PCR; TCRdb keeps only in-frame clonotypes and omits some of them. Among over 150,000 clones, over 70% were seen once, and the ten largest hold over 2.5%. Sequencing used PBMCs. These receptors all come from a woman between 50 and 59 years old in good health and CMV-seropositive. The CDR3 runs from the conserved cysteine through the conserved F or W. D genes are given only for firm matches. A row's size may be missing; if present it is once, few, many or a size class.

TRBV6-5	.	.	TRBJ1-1	TGTGCCAGCAGAACAGGGCTGGACACTGAAGCTTTCTTT	CASRTGLDTEAFF
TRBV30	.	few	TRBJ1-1	TGTGCCTGGAGTCGGGGGGGTAACACTGAAGCTTTCTTT	CAWSRGGNTEAFF
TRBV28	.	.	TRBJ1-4	TGTGCCAGCAGTTTACATCGTCAGGGTAATGAAAAACTGTTTTTT	CASSLHRQGNEKLFF
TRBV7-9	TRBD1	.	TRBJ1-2	TGTGCCAGCAGCCCCTCGGACAGGGGCGGTGGCTACACCTTC	CASSPSDRGGGYTF
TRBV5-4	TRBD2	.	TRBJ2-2	TGTGCCAGCAGCTCCCCCGAACGGGGGGGCCCCACCGCGGAGCTGTTTTTT	CASSSPERGGPTAELFF
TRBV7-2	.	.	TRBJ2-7	TGTGCCAGCAGCTTATCCGCCGGACTCTACGAGCAGTACTTC	CASSLSAGLYEQYF
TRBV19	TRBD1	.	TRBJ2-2	TGTGCCAGTAGAAAAACAGGGGGGACGAACACCGGGGAGCTGTTTTTT	CASRKTGGTNTGELFF
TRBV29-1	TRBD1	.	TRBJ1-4	TGCAGCGGAGCCGGGACAGGCGTCCGGAGGGAAAAACTGTTTTTT	CSGAGTGVRREKLFF
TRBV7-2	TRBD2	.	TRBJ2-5	TGTGCCAGCAGCTCTCTGGGACTAGCGGGAGAGGAGACCCAGTACTTC	CASSSLGLAGEETQYF
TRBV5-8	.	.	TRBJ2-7	TGTGCCAGCAGCTTGGTGACAGGCTCTAGCTCCTACGAGCAGTACTTC	CASSLVTGSSSYEQYF
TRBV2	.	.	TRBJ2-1	TGTGCCAGCAGTGCCACAGGGTTAGCTGTCGGCAATGAGCAGTTCTTC	CASSATGLAVGNEQFF
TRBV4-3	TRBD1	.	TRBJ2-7	TGCGCCAGCAGCCCGGGACAGGCTTACGAGCAGTACTTC	CASSPGQAYEQYF
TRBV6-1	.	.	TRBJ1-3	TGTGCCAGTAGGAGAGACAGAGACTCTGGAAACACCATATATTTT	CASRRDRDSGNTIYF
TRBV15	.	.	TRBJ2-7	TGTGCCACCAGCAAAACGGACAGCTCCTACGAGCAGTACTTC	CATSKTDSSYEQYF
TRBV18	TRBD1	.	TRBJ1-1	TGTGCCAGCTCTCCCGGGACAGGGGGGATGAACACTGAAGCTTTCTTT	CASSPGTGGMNTEAFF
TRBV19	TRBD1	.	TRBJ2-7	TGTGCCAGTAACTCCGGGACAGATTCCAGAGAGCAGTACTTC	CASNSGTDSREQYF
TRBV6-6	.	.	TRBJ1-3	TGTGCCAGCAGTTACAGGGGTCCCAAGGATGGAAACACCATATATTTT	CASSYRGPKDGNTIYF
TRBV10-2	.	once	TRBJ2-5	TGCGCCAGCAGTGCCAGCGGACTTGCCATGGGGACCCAGTACTTC	CASSASGLAMGTQYF
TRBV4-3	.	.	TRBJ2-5	TGCGCCAGCAGCCAAGCGTTTGGCGGGGAACTCCAAGAGACCCAGTACTTC	CASSQAFGGELQETQYF